This T cell receptor (beta chain) was identified during a study of cytomegalovirus exposure and HLA in healthy donors. Across the whole study: Most donors, approximately 82% of approximately 400 genotyped, fell in the Caucasian-associated ancestry cluster. Study-wide results and caveats: Later analysis identified a missense DCLRE1C variant that was linked to TCR beta V- and J-gene trimming.

Primers: 60 Vbeta forward and 13 Jbeta reverse. Authors' analysis steps: Unique TCR beta chains totaled roughly 79 million in a later count, with around 10 million of them shared. The data were produced by immunoSEQ multiplex PCR, yet TCRdb's version contains in-frame clones alone and is incomplete. V and J calls and clone size follow that table, whereas D and trimming were derived from the DNA. The sample consists of 65,000 to 90,000 clones, around 75% of them appearing once. About this clone itself: The antigen remains undetermined.

V shed 2 bases and J shed 2 bases, with 6 bases lying between them. The V gene's germline CDR1 is MNHEY and CDR2 SMNVEV (reference sequence). CDR3 length equals 13 residues. The chain combines TRBV27 with TRBJ1-1; D remains unclear. The receptor comes from a man aged 35 to 55 in good health and CMV-seronegative. The specimen was PBMCs. The DNA for the CDR3 is TGTGCCAGCAGTTTAGGGAGAAACACTGAAGCTTTCTTT. It specifies CASSLGRNTEAFF.